The sequence of this T cell receptor (beta chain) was determined in a study of T cells in Graves' hyperthyroidism and ophthalmopathy. Points from the study as a whole: Among clonotypes expanded in thyroid above 0.001, most were also found in blood.

To note about this clonotype: Antigen: not known.

Amplification yielded TCR beta CDR3 regions, with RNA transcripts as the source. Initially, a first-round RT-PCR of the TCR CDR3 employed the HTBI primer set. TCRdb processed the multiplex PCR reads anew with MiXCR; each CDR3 protein has one entry. In the table there are hundreds of thousands of distinct CDR3 sequences, 40% to 55% of which are singletons. The sample taken for sequencing was peripheral blood or thyroid tissue (not recorded which). The TCR comes from an adult man with Graves' disease, either hyperthyroidism or ophthalmopathy (not recorded which).

The DNA of the CDR3 is TGTGCCAGTCGGTTATCCGGGGGAGCAACTAATGAAAAACTGTTTTTT. Translating gives CASRLSGGATNEKLFF. The chain joins TRBV19 to TRBJ1-4; D is perhaps TRBD1 (5 bases). Trimming removed 8 bases at V and 0 bases at J, with 16 bases between. This CDR3 is built from 16 residues. CDR1 and CDR2 (germline): LNHDA, SQIVND (reference sequence).